A single sample gave rise to the 5 T cell receptor beta chains below, sequenced in a study of CD8 T cells in ankylosing spondylitis. One entry per CDR3 protein, called by TCRdb with MiXCR from the 5' RACE reads. The data hold roughly 100,000 distinct CDR3 sequences, with around 24% observed a single time. The sequencing input was synovial fluid, either unsorted or a sorted T cell fraction (not recorded which). The receptors shown here come from a male donor with ankylosing spondylitis.

The table lists this clonotype with a few counts. J is TRBJ2-2 and V is TRBV24-1; 9 bases agree with TRBD1. V gave up 2 bases and J gave up 1 base; unmatched junction bases: 1. This CDR3 comprises 16 residues. The V gene's germline CDR1 is KGHDR and CDR2 SFDVKD. As DNA, the CDR3 is TGTGCCACCAGTGATTACAGGGGGCAGAACACCGGGGAGCTGTTTTTT. Translated: CATSDYRGQNTGELFF.

The V call is TRBV7-2, the J call TRBJ2-5; possibly TRBD1 for D (5 bases). Germline loops: CDR1 SGHTA, CDR2 FQGNSA. The CDR3 is 16 residues long. Trimming removed 5 bases at V and 5 bases at J, with 21 bases between. CDR3: CASSPPGATAGETQYF. In nucleotides, the CDR3 is TGTGCCAGCAGCCCCCCTGGGGCAACTGCAGGGGAGACCCAGTACTTC.

The V gene is TRBV6-2 or TRBV6-3, the J gene TRBJ2-1; 8 nucleotides match TRBD2. From germline, CDR1 is MNHEY and CDR2 SVGEGT. V shed 10 bases, J shed 1 base, and the junction held 12 bases outside the gene matches. The CDR3 length is 16 residues. In DNA form, the CDR3 reads TGTGCCATCTCCTCCTTAGCGGGGACGTCCTACAATGAGCAGTTCTTC. Amino acid sequence: CAISSLAGTSYNEQFF.

The chain uses TRBV24-1 and TRBJ1-6; D uncertain. Germline CDR1 KGHDR, CDR2 SFDVKD. The CDR3 length is 13 residues. V was trimmed by 5 bases and J by 10 bases, leaving 11 bases between them. CDR3 amino acids: CATSATSRSPLHF. CDR3 sequence (DNA): TGTGCCACCAGTGCAACGTCAAGGTCACCCCTCCACTTT.

This clonotype was detected a few times. This chain links TRBV3-1 with TRBJ2-3; D remains ambiguous. CDR1 LGHDT and CDR2 YNNKEL come from the germline V gene (reference sequence). This CDR3 has 13 residues. Trimming shortened V by 3 bases and J by 0 bases, and 4 bases separated the two germline ends. CDR3 sequence: CASSQQSTDTQYF. DNA of the CDR3: TGTGCCAGCAGCCAGCAGAGCACAGATACGCAGTATTTT.